This T cell receptor (beta chain) was identified during a study of ipilimumab plus nivolumab after autologous stem cell transplantation (dated by TCRdb to about 2021). General notes on the study: A median of 5 ipilimumab doses and fewer than 10 nivolumab doses was received by trial patients. The intent-to-treat population of the trial consisted of around 40 patients. Both primary refractory and relapsed disease were represented in the DLBCL cohort, where 18-month progression-free survival was about 86% and 29%, respectively. Patients undergoing autologous transplant for high-risk diffuse large B cell lymphoma, mature T cell lymphoma, or multiple myeloma were enrolled in the trial. General conclusions and limits of the study: The authors stated that profiles of the T cell receptor repertoire, regulatory T cell phenotype and gut microbiota provided a biologic rationale for studying this approach further. Combined checkpoint inhibition as post-transplant consolidation was concluded by the authors to appear tolerable.

Starting 14 to 28 days after the autologous transplant, patients began checkpoint therapy, which included ipilimumab at 1 mg/kg intravenously on day 1 of selected weeks. Nivolumab was administered at 3 mg/kg intravenously on day 1 of weeks 1, 4, 7, 10, and every two weeks through week 26. This Phase Ib clinical trial tested ipilimumab plus nivolumab, a combined checkpoint inhibition, as consolidation after autologous stem cell transplantation. V is clipped by 3 bases and J by 8 bases, and the sequence between their germline boundaries is 11 bases long. The CDR3 goes from the cysteine to the phenylalanine over 12 residues. Left in the record is the CDR3 DNA by itself, 36 bases read in frame from the first base. The germline V gene sets CDR1 to SQVTM and CDR2 to ANQGSEA. With regard to this clone: The antigen this receptor binds is unknown. One base away there is no much larger clone; base qualities are not given.

The method behind the library was the immunoSEQ multiplex PCR assay. TCRdb took this table from immuneACCESS and kept in-frame rearrangements with V and J called. Such tables lack part of the clones; where checked against another copy, unresolved V genes explain under half of the gap, and the rest is unexplained. In all, the sample holds roughly 12,000 clones, and 60% to 75% of those were seen once. The ten biggest clones cover more than 15% of the sample. Sample: PBMCs, taken in a trial of ipilimumab plus nivolumab as post-transplant consolidation. The source is a male donor with diffuse large B-cell lymphoma. The rearranged chain carries TRBV29-1 and TRBJ2-1; D gene: possibly TRBD2, on 5 matching bases. The CDR3 has the sequence CSVDFGVDEQFF. The DNA sequence follows: TGCAGCGTTGATTTCGGGGTTGATGAGCAGTTCTTC.